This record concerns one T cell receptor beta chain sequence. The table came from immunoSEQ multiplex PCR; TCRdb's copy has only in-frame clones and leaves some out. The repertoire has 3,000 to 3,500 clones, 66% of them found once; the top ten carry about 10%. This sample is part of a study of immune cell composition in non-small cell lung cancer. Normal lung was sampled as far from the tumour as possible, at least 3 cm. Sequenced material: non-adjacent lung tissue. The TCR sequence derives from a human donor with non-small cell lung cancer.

The CDR3 is CASSNPGRSPLHF. CDR3 DNA sequence: TGTGCCAGCAGTAACCCAGGGCGTTCACCCCTCCACTTT. The rearrangement uses TRBV28 and TRBJ1-6; a possible D gene is TRBD1 (5 bases). Trimming took 5 bases from V and 9 from J, leaving 11 bases between them. This CDR3 has 13 amino acids. Germline assignment: CDR1 MDHEN and CDR2 SYDVKM. Full variable domain (outside the CDR3, taken from reference TRBV28 and TRBJ1-6): DVKVTQSSRYLVKRTGEKVFLECVQDMDHENMFWYRQDPGLGLRLIYFSYDVKMKEKGDIPEGYSVSREKKERFSLILESASTNQTSMYLCASSNPGRSPLHFGNGTRLTVT.